One and the same sample provided the 32 T cell receptor beta chains below, sequenced in a study of cytomegalovirus exposure and HLA in healthy donors (dated by TCRdb to the late 2010s). Libraries were built with the immunoSEQ multiplex PCR assay. For the multiplex PCR, a mixture combining 60 forward primers for TCR Vbeta segments and 13 reverse primers for TCR Jbeta segments was used. TCRdb carries this immuneACCESS record with in-frame sequences only. Its versions omit some clonotypes, under half of them owing to an unresolved V gene in the studies checked, with the rest unexplained. This sample's listing comprises some 200,000 clones. Approximately 0.82% of the sample goes to the ten largest clones. Sequenced input: PBMCs. Every receptor here comes from a woman aged 18-29 years in good health and CMV-seropositive.

J is TRBJ2-2 and V is TRBV5-8; possibly TRBD2 for D (5 bases). CDR3 length equals 15 residues. The germline V gene has CDR1 SGHTS and CDR2 YDEGEE. Trimming pared 5 bases from V and 2 bases from J, leaving 13 bases between. The CDR3 DNA sequence: TGTGCCAGCAGTCGAGGGCCCTCAAACACCGGGGAGCTGTTTTTT. Translation: CASSRGPSNTGELFF.

J is TRBJ2-7 and V is TRBV19, with TRBD2 identical over 8 bases. The germline V gene has CDR1 LNHDA and CDR2 SQIVND (reference sequence). The CDR3 covers 14 residues. The V segment lost 6 bases and the J segment 4 bases; nucleotides outside the gene matches: 8. CDR3 amino acids: CASSLSGSLYEQYF. CDR3 coding DNA: TGTGCCAGTAGCTTAAGCGGGAGTTTATACGAGCAGTACTTC.

A word on this clone: This sample also contains other DNA sequences that code for the same CDR3. The genes are TRBV5-4 and TRBJ2-1; D might be TRBD1 (5 bases). Germline values: CDR1 SGHNT, CDR2 YYREEE (reference sequence). The CDR3 covers 14 residues. Trimming removed 1 base from V and 1 base from J, with 6 bases in between. Here the CDR3 DNA reads TGTGCCAGCAGCTTGCAGGGATCCTACAATGAGCAGTTCTTC. It is translated as CASSLQGSYNEQFF.

The V gene is TRBV7-2, the J gene TRBJ1-3, with 10 bases lining up with TRBD1. Germline assignment: CDR1 SGHTA and CDR2 FQGNSA. The J segment lost 4 bases and the V segment lost 9 bases, leaving 3 bases of the junction unmatched. The CDR3 has 13 residues. In DNA form, the CDR3 reads TGTGCCAGATGGACAGGGGGAGGAAACACCATATATTTT. Its translation is CARWTGGGNTIYF.

The V and J genes are TRBV30 and TRBJ2-1; 8 bases agree with TRBD2. The ends lost 3 bases at V and 4 bases at J; junction bases unmatched: 2. Germline V gene sequence: CDR1 GTSNPN, CDR2 SVGIG (reference sequence). The CDR3 is made up of 13 amino acids. The CDR3: CAWSGGGYNEQFF. The DNA of the CDR3 is TGTGCCTGGAGCGGGGGGGGTTACAATGAGCAGTTCTTC.

V usage is TRBV28 and J usage is TRBJ2-1; D not certain. V lost 8 bases and J lost 0, with 11 bases in between. CDR1 and CDR2 from the germline V gene are MDHEN and SYDVKM. CDR3 length equals 14 residues. The CDR3, as DNA: TGTGCCAGCGAAAGCGCAAGCTCCTACAATGAGCAGTTCTTC. As protein: CASESASSYNEQFF.

The rearrangement uses TRBV19 and TRBJ2-5; TRBD2 is a possible D gene (6 bases). Trimming cost V 10 bases and J 5 bases, with 23 bases left between them. The CDR3 extends over 15 amino acids. Germline V gene sequence: CDR1 LNHDA, CDR2 SQIVND (reference sequence). The CDR3 DNA follows: TGTGCCACCTCCCCCCCGATCAGCGGGTATGAGACCCAGTACTTC. Protein sequence: CATSPPISGYETQYF.

The rearrangement links TRBV30 to TRBJ2-7, with unresolved D. Germline CDR1 is GTSNPN and CDR2 is SVGIG (reference sequence). The length of the CDR3 is 14 residues. Trimming shortened V by 1 base and J by 1 base, and 11 bases separated the two germline ends. CDR3 coding DNA: TGTGCCTGGAGTGGTGAACTAACATCCTACGAGCAGTACTTC. It specifies CAWSGELTSYEQYF.

V is TRBV29-1 and J is TRBJ2-7; TRBD1 agrees at 10 bases. The CDR3 length is 14 residues. V shed 4 bases, J shed 5 bases, and the junction held 8 bases outside the gene matches. Germline V CDR1 and CDR2: SQVTM, ANQGSEA. Here the CDR3 DNA reads TGCAGCGTTGTAAGGGGACAGGGGACCGACGAGCAGTACTTC. Encoded protein: CSVVRGQGTDEQYF.

The chain couples TRBV2 to TRBJ2-7; weak D call: TRBD2 (6 bases). Germline CDR1 reads SNHLY; CDR2 reads FYNNEI. V lost 6 bases and J lost 0, with 12 bases in between. CDR3 length: 14 residues. CDR3 nucleotide sequence: TGTGCCAGCAGGACGGGACTGCTCTCCTACGAGCAGTACTTC. This codes for CASRTGLLSYEQYF.

This chain connects TRBV5-6 to TRBJ1-5, with D possibly TRBD1 on 5 matching bases. The CDR3 covers 15 residues. With 0 bases removed from V and 2 bases from J, the gap between germline ends came to 9 bases. Germline V gives CDR1 SGHDT, CDR2 YYEEEE. CDR3 protein: CASSLGQLGNQPQHF. In DNA form, the CDR3 reads TGTGCCAGCAGCTTGGGACAGCTGGGCAATCAGCCCCAGCATTTT.

V and J are TRBV4-1 and TRBJ2-7; TRBD1 matches 8 bases. With V trimmed by 3 bases and J by 3 bases, 1 base remained unmatched. CDR3 length: 13 residues. CDR1 is MGHRA, CDR2 YSYEKL, per germline. As DNA, the CDR3 is TGCGCCAGCAGCCATGACAGGGGCTACGAGCAGTACTTC. Residues: CASSHDRGYEQYF.

The genes are TRBV7-8 and TRBJ1-1, with TRBD1 identical over 7 bases. The V segment lost 2 bases and the J segment 1 base; nucleotides outside the gene matches: 10. From germline, CDR1 is SGHVS and CDR2 FQNEAQ. The CDR3 is made up of 17 amino acids. CDR3 coding DNA: TGTGCCAGCAGCTTAATTTCGAGGGGGACAGCGAACACTGAAGCTTTCTTT. This gives the protein CASSLISRGTANTEAFF.

This chain links TRBV7-2 with TRBJ2-1; D possibly corresponds to TRBD2 (7 bases). This CDR3 has 16 amino acids. The germline V gene has CDR1 SGHTA and CDR2 FQGNSA. V lost 5 bases, J lost 9 bases, and 23 bases lay in between. CDR3 coding DNA: TGTGCCAGCAGCCCTGGAGTTGCGGGGGCTCTAGGTGAGCAGTTCTTC. It translates to CASSPGVAGALGEQFF.

Points on this clone: One end of the junction varies from germline; a read error may be responsible. The chain links TRBV7-7 to TRBJ1-1; D is ambiguous. The CDR3 is 13 residues long. Germline CDR1 reads SSHAT; CDR2 reads FNYEAQ (reference sequence). This CDR3 is CASSFTRNTEAFF. CDR3 bases: TGTGCTAGCAGCTTCACACGTAACACTGAAGCTTTCTTT.

The CDR3 loop is CASSLLGQGAEKLFF. CDR3 nucleotides: TGCGCCAGCAGCTTGTTAGGACAGGGGGCTGAAAAACTGTTTTTT. The chain combines TRBV5-1 with TRBJ1-4, with TRBD1 matching over 11 bases. Germline V gene data show CDR1 as SGHRS and CDR2 as YFSETQ. Trimming cost V 1 base and J 7 bases; bases outside gene matches: 3. The CDR3 loop spans 15 amino acids.

The J gene is TRBJ1-1, the V gene TRBV7-8; 7 bases match TRBD1. The CDR3 has 15 residues. V gave up 4 bases and J gave up 4 bases; unmatched junction bases: 9. Germline CDR1 is SGHVS and CDR2 is FQNEAQ. The CDR3 nucleotides read TGTGCCAGCAGCTCTGACAGGGCTGCATTCACTGAAGCTTTCTTT. This encodes CASSSDRAAFTEAFF.

V and J are TRBV29-1 and TRBJ1-3; TRBD1 matches at 11 bases. V shed 6 bases, J shed 2 bases, and the junction held 6 bases outside the gene matches. CDR1 and CDR2 (germline): SQVTM, ANQGSEA. CDR3 length: 15 residues. The CDR3 here is CSVWGTGGTGNTIYF. CDR3 nucleotide sequence: TGCAGCGTGTGGGGGACAGGGGGAACTGGAAACACCATATATTTT.

The V call is TRBV2, the J call TRBJ1-2; tentative D call: TRBD1 (5 bases). V gave up 7 bases and J gave up 8 bases, with 20 bases separating them. In germline, CDR1 is SNHLY, CDR2 FYNNEI. The CDR3 runs to 14 residues. The CDR3 DNA is TGTGCCAGCAAACCAGGGAGGGGAGTCGAGGGCTACACCTTC. This translates into CASKPGRGVEGYTF.

This rearrangement joins TRBV7-2 to TRBJ2-7; 14 bases fit TRBD2. Germline CDR1 reads SGHTA; CDR2 reads FQGNSA. This CDR3 contains 15 residues. V lost 5 bases, J lost 4 bases, and 4 bases stayed unmatched. CDR3 DNA sequence: TGTGCCAGCAGCCCGGGACTAGCGGGAGTATACGAGCAGTACTTC. Protein sequence: CASSPGLAGVYEQYF.

The chain employs TRBV7-8 and TRBJ2-1; D gene uncertain. V gave up 5 bases and J gave up 2 bases, with 13 bases separating them. Germline V gives CDR1 SGHVS, CDR2 FQNEAQ. This CDR3 contains 15 residues. This CDR3 is CASSPAATAYNEQFF. The CDR3, as DNA: TGTGCCAGCAGCCCCGCGGCAACTGCCTACAATGAGCAGTTCTTC.

This rearrangement joins TRBV7-2 to TRBJ1-2, with a tentative D call TRBD1 (5 bases). Trimming took off 1 base at V and 8 bases at J, with 11 bases between the two ends. Germline-derived CDR1 and CDR2 are SGHTA and FQGNSA. This CDR3 contains 13 residues. CDR3 bases: TGTGCCAGCAGCTTAGATAGGGAGGGGGGCTACACCTTC. This codes for CASSLDREGGYTF.

The J gene is TRBJ2-3, the V gene TRBV5-6; 9 positions match TRBD2. V lost 1 base and J lost 4; bases outside the gene matches: 4. This CDR3 region has 15 residues. CDR1 is SGHDT and CDR2 is YYEEEE in the germline V gene. This CDR3 reads CASSLPGLASDTQYF. The CDR3 bases are TGTGCCAGCAGCTTGCCTGGACTAGCGTCAGATACGCAGTATTTT.

This chain joins TRBV9 and TRBJ2-3, with D uncertain. V was clipped by 0 bases and J by 0 bases, with 8 bases between them. The CDR3 consists of 15 residues. Germline V gives CDR1 SGDLS, CDR2 YYNGEE. The CDR3 DNA is TGTGCCAGCAGCGTAGACAGTTTCAGCACAGATACGCAGTATTTT. As protein: CASSVDSFSTDTQYF.

V and J are TRBV4-1 and TRBJ2-7; D is unclear. This CDR3 contains 15 residues. CDR1 and CDR2 (germline): MGHRA, YSYEKL. Trimming pared 1 base from V and 3 bases from J, leaving 13 bases between. The CDR3 reads CASSQVRDGDYEQYF. The CDR3 DNA follows: TGCGCCAGCAGCCAAGTAAGAGACGGAGACTACGAGCAGTACTTC.

The rearrangement joins TRBV5-8 to TRBJ2-2; 7 bases align to TRBD1. The CDR3 consists of 14 residues. V shed 3 bases and J 4 bases; nucleotides not matched to a gene: 3. The germline V gene has CDR1 SGHTS and CDR2 YDEGEE. CDR3: CASSSTGFTGELFF. In DNA, the CDR3 is TGTGCCAGCAGCTCGACAGGGTTCACCGGGGAGCTGTTTTTT. Full variable domain (missing parts from reference TRBV5-8 and TRBJ2-2): EAGVTQSPTHLIKTRGQQATLRCSPISGHTSVYWYQQALGLGLQFLLWYDEGEERNRGNFPPRFSGRQFPNYSSELNVNALELEDSALYLCASSSTGFTGELFFGEGSRLTVL.

This chain joins TRBV5-4 and TRBJ2-4; D is possibly TRBD2 (6 bases). The germline gives CDR1 SGHNT, CDR2 YYREEE (reference sequence). The CDR3 consists of 16 residues. The ends were cut back, 0 bases at V and 0 bases at J, with 10 bases in the middle. The CDR3 DNA is TGTGCCAGCAGCTTGGGGGGAGGTAGAGCCAAAAACATTCAGTACTTC. Translated, it gives CASSLGGGRAKNIQYF.

The genes are TRBV7-2 and TRBJ1-2; 11 bases map to TRBD1. V lost 3 bases and J lost 7; bases outside the gene matches: 4. Germline V lookup: CDR1 SGHTA, CDR2 FQGNSA. The CDR3 has 14 residues. The CDR3 protein is CASSLDRGLSGYTF. CDR3 in DNA: TGTGCCAGCAGCTTGGACAGGGGGCTGTCTGGCTACACCTTC.

The CDR3: CASSYGAGIEETQYF. CDR3 in DNA: TGTGCCAGCAGTTACGGGGCAGGGATTGAAGAGACCCAGTACTTC. The V call is TRBV6-6, the J call TRBJ2-5, with D perhaps matching TRBD1 (5 bases). Germline V gene lookup returns CDR1 MNHNY and CDR2 SVGAGI (reference sequence). There are 15 residues in the CDR3. Trimming shortened V by 2 bases and J by 3 bases, and 13 bases separated the two germline ends.

The chain carries TRBV5-1 and TRBJ2-3; 13 nucleotides match TRBD2. There are 17 residues in the CDR3. The ends lost 3 bases at V and 2 bases at J; junction bases unmatched: 6. Germline-derived CDR1 and CDR2 are SGHRS and YFSETQ. This CDR3 reads CASSSGTSGAITDTQYF. The CDR3 nucleotides read TGCGCCAGCAGCTCGGGGACTAGCGGGGCCATCACAGATACGCAGTATTTT.

The chain combines TRBV30 with TRBJ2-3; a weak D match, TRBD2 (5 bases). CDR3 length: 12 amino acids. Germline CDR1 reads GTSNPN; CDR2 reads SVGIG (reference sequence). With 2 bases removed from V and 5 bases from J, the gap between germline ends came to 8 bases. The CDR3 reads CAWSFSGDTQYF. The CDR3, as DNA: TGTGCCTGGAGTTTCAGCGGAGATACGCAGTATTTT.

The genes are TRBV2 and TRBJ2-7; the match to TRBD1 covers 8 bases. CDR3 length: 18 amino acids. The V segment lost 7 bases and the J segment 3 bases; nucleotides outside the gene matches: 20. Germline V gives CDR1 SNHLY, CDR2 FYNNEI. The CDR3 DNA reads TGTGCCAGCAAGGCGCGGGACAGGTCGTTTGGGGTTGTCTACGAGCAGTACTTC. It yields the protein CASKARDRSFGVVYEQYF.